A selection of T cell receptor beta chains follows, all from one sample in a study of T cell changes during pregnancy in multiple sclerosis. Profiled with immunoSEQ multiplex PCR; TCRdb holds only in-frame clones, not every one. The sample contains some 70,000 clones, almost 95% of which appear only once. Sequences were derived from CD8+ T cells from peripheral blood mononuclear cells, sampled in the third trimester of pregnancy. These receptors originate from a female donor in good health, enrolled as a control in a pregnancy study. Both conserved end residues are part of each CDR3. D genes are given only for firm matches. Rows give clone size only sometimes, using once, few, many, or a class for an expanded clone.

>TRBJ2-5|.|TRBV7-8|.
TGTGCCAGCAGCCCGGACTTACAAGAGACCCAGTACTTC
CASSPDLQETQYF
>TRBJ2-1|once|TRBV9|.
TGTGCCAGCAACGGCGACGGGACACTTAGCTCCTACAATGAGCAGTTCTTC
CASNGDGTLSSYNEQFF
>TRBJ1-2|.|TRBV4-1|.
TGCGCCAGCAGCCGGCCACCAGGGCATGGCTACACCTTC
CASSRPPGHGYTF
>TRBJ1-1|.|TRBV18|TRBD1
TGTGCCAGCTCACCGAACTACAGGGGGCTTGGGAACACTGAAGCTTTCTTT
CASSPNYRGLGNTEAFF
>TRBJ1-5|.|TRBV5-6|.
TGTGCCAGCAGCTTACAGGGTGAACGAAATCAGCCCCAGCATTTT
CASSLQGERNQPQHF
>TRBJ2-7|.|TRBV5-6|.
TGTGCCAGCAGCTTGGCGGGACATCCCTACGAGCAGTACTTC
CASSLAGHPYEQYF
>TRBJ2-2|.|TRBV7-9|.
TGTGCCAGCCTTCACAGTTCCAACACCGGGGAGCTGTTTTTT
CASLHSSNTGELFF
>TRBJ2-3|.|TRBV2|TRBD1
TGTGCCAGCAGCCCACAGGGGTGGCGCACAGATACGCAGTATTTT
CASSPQGWRTDTQYF
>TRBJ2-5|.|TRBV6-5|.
TGTGCCAGCAGTCTTCCTAAGACCCAGTACTTC
CASSLPKTQYF
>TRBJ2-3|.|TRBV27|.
TGTGCCAGCAGTTTATGGCGGACAGATACGCAGTATTTT
CASSLWRTDTQYF
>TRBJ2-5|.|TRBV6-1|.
TGTGCCAGCAGTGAAGAACCAGGGCCGGAGACCCAGTACTTC
CASSEEPGPETQYF
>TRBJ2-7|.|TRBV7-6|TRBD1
TGTGCCAGCAGCCCAATAACCGACAGGGGGGGCTACGAGCAGTACTTC
CASSPITDRGGYEQYF
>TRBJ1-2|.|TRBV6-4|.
TGTGCCAGCAGTGGTGGGGCCTGGAGCTATGGCTACACCTTC
CASSGGAWSYGYTF
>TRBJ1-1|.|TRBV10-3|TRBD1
TGTGCCATCAGTGACCAATACAAGACAGGGCCGACGAACACTGAAGCTTTCTTT
CAISDQYKTGPTNTEAFF
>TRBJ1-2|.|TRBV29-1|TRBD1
TGCAGCGTAACATGGACAGGGGGCGACTATGGCTACACCTTC
CSVTWTGGDYGYTF
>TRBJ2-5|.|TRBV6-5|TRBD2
TGTGCCAGCAGTTTAGGACTAGCGGGGGGTGAGACCCAGTACTTC
CASSLGLAGGETQYF
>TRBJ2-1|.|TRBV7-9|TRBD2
TGTGCCAGCAGCTTCCGCGGGAGTCAACCGTACAATGAGCAGTTCTTC
CASSFRGSQPYNEQFF
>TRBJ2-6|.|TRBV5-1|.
TGCGCCAGCAGCTTGGGCTGGCTGGCTGACAACGTCCTGACTTTC
CASSLGWLADNVLTF
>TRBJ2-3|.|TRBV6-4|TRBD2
TGTGCCAGCAGTGACGGGACTAGCGGGGGGGCAGATACGCAGTATTTT
CASSDGTSGGADTQYF
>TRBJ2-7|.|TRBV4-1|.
TGCGCCAGCAGCAACAGTCTCAACGAGCAGTACTTC
CASSNSLNEQYF
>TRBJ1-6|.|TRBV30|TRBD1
TGTGCCTGGAGTGCCGGGACAGCTGGACGCCTTCTTTTTTTT
CAWSAGTAGRLLFF
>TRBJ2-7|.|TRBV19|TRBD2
TGTGCCAGTAGCCCGGGACTACTTTCCTACGAGCAGTACTTC
CASSPGLLSYEQYF
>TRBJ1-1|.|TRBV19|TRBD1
TGTGCCAGTAGTATCTTGGAGACCGGGACAGGGGGGAGAAGGTCGACTGAAGCTTTCTTT
CASSILETGTGGRRSTEAFF
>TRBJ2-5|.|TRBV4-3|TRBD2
TGCGCCAGCAGCCAAGCGGGGGGGCGAGAGACCCAGTACTTC
CASSQAGGRETQYF
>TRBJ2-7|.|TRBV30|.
TGTGCCTGGAGTGTAGACAGATCCTACGAGCAGTACTTC
CAWSVDRSYEQYF
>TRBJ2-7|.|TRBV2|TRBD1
TGTGCCAGCAGCGTAACCCGGGACAGGGTTCACGAGCAGTACTTC
CASSVTRDRVHEQYF
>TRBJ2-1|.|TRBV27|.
TGTGCCAGCATAGGGGGGGGCGGTGAGCAGTTCTTC
CASIGGGGEQFF
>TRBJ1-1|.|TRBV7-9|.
TGTGCCAGCAGTATTTCCCTACCCCAGAACACTGAAGCTTTCTTT
CASSISLPQNTEAFF
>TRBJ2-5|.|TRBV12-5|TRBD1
TGTGCTAGTGGTGGGACAGGGAGAGAGACCCAGTACTTC
CASGGTGRETQYF
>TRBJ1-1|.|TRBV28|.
TGTGCCAGCAGTTTTCGTCCGGGTCAGACAGCGAACACTGAAGCTTTCTTT
CASSFRPGQTANTEAFF
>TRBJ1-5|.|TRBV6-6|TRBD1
TGTGCCAGCACCATGGACAGGGGGCGCAATCAGCCCCAGCATTTT
CASTMDRGRNQPQHF
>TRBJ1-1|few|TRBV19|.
TGTGCCAGTAGTAGTTCGGGCACTGAAGCTTTCTTT
CASSSSGTEAFF